This T cell receptor beta chain was recovered during a study of blood T cell repertoires in COVID-19. About the research overall: The origin of the acute and convalescent COVID-19 samples was the United States, Italy and Spain.

The germline CDR1 and CDR2 sequences are LNHDA and SQIVND (reference sequence). Trimming cost V 5 bases and J 0 bases, with 23 bases left between them. The CDR3 contains 20 residues. Participants were aged about 18 to 100 years from around 25 US areas. Cohort allocation depended upon clinical history that participants reported. Cohort 3 donors were reported recovered after two negative PCRs, clearance, or symptom resolution. Some clones are missing from TCRdb's copy, which holds only in-frame ones; the method was immunoSEQ multiplex PCR. The sample gives some 380,000 clones, roughly 86% of which show up once; under 1.5% is in the top ten.

This receptor was obtained from a man aged 25-45 years who had recovered from COVID-19. The sample consisted of PBMCs or T cells enriched from blood (not recorded which). The chain joins TRBV19 to TRBJ2-6; D perhaps matches TRBD2 (5 bases). CDR3: CASSLSRVDYQSSGANVLTF. The CDR3, as DNA: TGTGCCAGTAGTCTATCTCGGGTTGACTACCAGAGCTCTGGGGCCAACGTCCTGACTTTC.